Below are 31 T cell receptor beta chains sequenced from a single sample in a study of cytomegalovirus exposure and HLA in healthy donors. Here immunoSEQ multiplex PCR was the method, and the copy in TCRdb shows in-frame clones only, minus some. Of a few hundred thousand clones in the sample, roughly 84% are singletons; the top ten hold more than 12%. Sequencing used PBMCs. These receptors originate from a woman in her twenties or thirties in good health and CMV-seropositive.

This sequence joins TRBV7-9 and TRBJ2-1; 12 bases are a match to TRBD2. Germline trimming cut 2 bases from V and 8 bases from J; bases unmatched to any gene: 7. This CDR3 is 16 amino acids long. The germline gives CDR1 SEHNR, CDR2 FQNEAQ (reference sequence). The CDR3 nucleotides read TGTGCCAGCAGCTTACTAGCGGGAGGGCCGCTCGATGAGCAGTTCTTC. Encoded protein: CASSLLAGGPLDEQFF.

This clone appeared a single time. V gene TRBV18 combines with J gene TRBJ1-1; D is unresolved. The CDR3 has 14 residues. Trimming took 2 bases from V and 4 from J, leaving 11 bases between them. Germline V gene sequence: CDR1 KGHSH, CDR2 LQKENI. CDR3 in DNA: TGTGCCAGCTCACCAGGGTCGCTTGGCACTGAAGCTTTCTTT. It yields the protein CASSPGSLGTEAFF.

The chain has TRBV9 and TRBJ2-1; a weak D match, TRBD2 (6 bases). Between the trimmed V and J ends, which lost 2 bases and 8 bases, there was a span of 11 bases. The CDR3 is 13 amino acids. The germline V gene encodes CDR1 SGDLS and CDR2 YYNGEE. In DNA, the CDR3 is TGTGCCAGCAGCGTGAGGGACTGGGATGAGCAGTTCTTC. Its protein product is CASSVRDWDEQFF.

The rearrangement uses TRBV25-1 and TRBJ1-2, with 8 positions matching TRBD1. CDR1 and CDR2 (germline): MGHDK, SYGVNS. Losses at the gene ends were 6 bases for V and 1 base for J; bases not matched to a gene: 4. This CDR3 contains 14 residues. Here the CDR3 reads CASRGQALNYGYTF. The CDR3 nucleotides read TGTGCCAGCAGGGGACAGGCCCTTAACTATGGCTACACCTTC.

V gene TRBV7-9 combines with J gene TRBJ2-7, with 12 bases that match TRBD1. This CDR3 is built from 18 residues. Germline V CDR1 and CDR2: SEHNR, FQNEAQ (reference sequence). V gave up 3 bases and J gave up 2 bases; unmatched junction bases: 11. CDR3 in amino acids: CASSFPPGQGADAYEQYF. In nucleotides, the CDR3 is TGTGCCAGCAGCTTCCCACCGGGACAGGGGGCGGATGCCTACGAGCAGTACTTC. Full variable domain (outside the CDR3, taken from reference TRBV7-9 and TRBJ2-7): DTGVSQNPRHKITKRGQNVTFRCDPISEHNRLYWYRQTLGQGPEFLTYFQNEAQLEKSRLLSDRFSAERPKGSFSTLEIQRTEQGDSAMYLCASSFPPGQGADAYEQYFGPGTRLTVT.

J is TRBJ2-1 and V is TRBV4-1; 10 bases line up with TRBD1. The CDR3 contains 16 residues. Trimming removed 1 base from V and 2 bases from J; junction bases left unmatched: 2. Germline V gene data show CDR1 as MGHRA and CDR2 as YSYEKL. The CDR3 DNA follows: TGCGCCAGCAGCCAAGGGGACAGGGGAACCTACAATGAGCAGTTCTTC. Its protein is CASSQGDRGTYNEQFF.

J is TRBJ2-7 and V is TRBV7-9, with D possibly being TRBD1 (5 bases). CDR3 length equals 13 residues. CDR1 SEHNR and CDR2 FQNEAQ come from the germline V gene (reference sequence). Trimming removed 7 bases at V and 2 bases at J, with 12 bases between. The CDR3 sequence is CASKTADTYEQYF. The CDR3 region has the DNA TGTGCCAGCAAGACGGCGGACACCTACGAGCAGTACTTC.

This clone has more than one count but fewer than ten. The V call is TRBV7-9, the J call TRBJ1-2; 7 bases are shared with TRBD1. This CDR3 has 12 residues. Trimming removed 5 bases from V and 7 bases from J; junction bases left unmatched: 4. Germline CDR1 reads SEHNR; CDR2 reads FQNEAQ (reference sequence). The CDR3 loop reads CASSPTGSGYTF. The CDR3 DNA reads as TGTGCCAGCAGCCCGACAGGGAGTGGCTACACCTTC. The full variable domain, its missing parts supplied by reference TRBV7-9 and TRBJ1-2, is DTGVSQNPRHKITKRGQNVTFRCDPISEHNRLYWYRQTLGQGPEFLTYFQNEAQLEKSRLLSDRFSAERPKGSFSTLEIQRTEQGDSAMYLCASSPTGSGYTFGSGTRLTVV.

The chain combines TRBV27 with TRBJ1-1; no definite D call. Trimming cost V 8 bases and J 0 bases, with 7 bases left between them. CDR1 and CDR2 (germline): MNHEY, SMNVEV (reference sequence). The CDR3 sequence is 12 residues long. The CDR3: CASGRMNTEAFF. CDR3 in DNA: TGTGCCAGCGGACGTATGAACACTGAAGCTTTCTTT.

The chain employs TRBV25-1 and TRBJ1-2, with 7 bases that match TRBD1. V shed 8 bases, J shed 5 bases, and the junction held 8 bases outside the gene matches. This CDR3 is built from 13 residues. CDR1 MGHDK and CDR2 SYGVNS come from the germline V gene. Here the CDR3 reads CASQKETGYGYTF. CDR3 coding DNA: TGTGCCAGCCAGAAAGAGACAGGGTATGGCTACACCTTC.

Note on this clone: An end of the junction does not agree with germline; a read error may underlie this. CDR3 protein: CASAVRQGSYQPQHF. The DNA of the CDR3 is TGTGCCAGCGCGGTACGACAGGGTAGCTATCAGCCCCAGCATTTT. The chain couples TRBV6-5 to TRBJ1-5, with 7 positions matching TRBD1. Germline V gene sequence: CDR1 MNHEY, CDR2 SVGAGI. The length of the CDR3 is 15 residues.

V usage is TRBV6-5 and J usage is TRBJ2-1; TRBD2 agrees at 10 bases. With 7 bases clipped from V and 9 bases from J, the junction kept 6 bases outside the gene matches. The CDR3 totals 13 residues. CDR1 is MNHEY and CDR2 is SVGAGI in the germline V gene. The CDR3 spells CASTAGGPGEQFF. Written as DNA, the CDR3 is TGTGCCAGCACAGCGGGAGGGCCTGGTGAGCAGTTCTTC.

V is TRBV25-1 and J is TRBJ2-1, with 10 bases matching TRBD2. The CDR3 is 16 residues long. V lost 9 bases, J lost 7 bases, and 15 bases stayed unmatched. Germline V CDR1 and CDR2: MGHDK, SYGVNS. CDR3 residues: CASERSGRALGNEQFF. The CDR3 bases are TGTGCCAGTGAGAGGAGCGGGAGGGCCCTGGGTAATGAGCAGTTCTTC.

V gene TRBV28 combines with J gene TRBJ1-3; no clear D. The CDR3 runs 13 residues. V was cut by 11 bases and J by 2 bases, with 13 bases left in between. Looked up from germline, CDR1 is MDHEN and CDR2 is SYDVKM. The CDR3 loop is CAYLPPPGNTIYF. CDR3 nucleotide sequence: TGTGCCTATCTGCCCCCCCCTGGAAACACCATATATTTT.

V is TRBV30 and J is TRBJ1-1, with no clear D. CDR3 size: 16 residues. Germline V gene lookup returns CDR1 GTSNPN and CDR2 SVGIG (reference sequence). V lost 0 bases and J 1 base, leaving 15 bases between the germline ends. The CDR3, as DNA: TGTGCCTGGAGTGTAGGAATTAAGGGCCCGAACACTGAAGCTTTCTTT. Encoded protein: CAWSVGIKGPNTEAFF. Complete variable domain (other parts from reference TRBV30 and TRBJ1-1): SQTIHQWPATLVQPVGSPLSLECTVEGTSNPNLYWYRQAAGRGLQLLFYSVGIGQISSEVPQNLSASRPQDRQFILSSKKLLLSDSGFYLCAWSVGIKGPNTEAFFGQGTRLTVV.

About this clone: This sample includes further DNA sequences coding for the same CDR3. The chain employs TRBV11-3 and TRBJ2-3, with D maybe TRBD1 (5 bases). Deletions cut 3 bases from V and 3 bases from J, with 10 bases between. This CDR3 is built from 14 residues. CDR1 is SGHNT, CDR2 YENEEA, per germline. CDR3 loop: CASSFGQGTDTQYF. DNA of the CDR3: TGTGCCAGCAGCTTTGGGCAGGGAACAGATACGCAGTATTTT.

This clone was seen once. This chain joins TRBV27 and TRBJ2-5, with D unresolved. This CDR3 comprises 10 residues. Germline values: CDR1 MNHEY, CDR2 SMNVEV (reference sequence). Deletions cut 2 bases from V and 7 bases from J, with 2 bases between. CDR3 coding DNA: TGTGCCAGCAGTTTAAGGACCCAGTACTTC. This codes for CASSLRTQYF.

The chain joins TRBV5-1 to TRBJ1-2, with 8 positions matching TRBD1. Germline V lookup: CDR1 SGHRS, CDR2 YFSETQ. The CDR3 is 13 amino acids. Trimming at V came to 4 bases and at J to 7 bases, leaving 6 bases not matched to a gene. The chain's CDR3 is CASSPGQASGYTF. The DNA of the CDR3 is TGCGCCAGCAGCCCGGGACAGGCAAGTGGCTACACCTTC. The whole variable domain, filled in from reference TRBV5-1 and TRBJ1-2, reads KAGVTQTPRYLIKTRGQQVTLSCSPISGHRSVSWYQQTPGQGLQFLFEYFSETQRNKGNFPGRFSGRQFSNSRSEMNVSTLELGDSALYLCASSPGQASGYTFGSGTRLTVV.

The rearrangement links TRBV10-3 to TRBJ2-5; 9 bases match TRBD2. The CDR3 has 16 amino acids. With 3 bases clipped from V and 2 bases from J, the junction kept 7 bases outside the gene matches. Germline lookup yields CDR1 ENHRY and CDR2 SYGVKD. This chain's CDR3 is CAISERGSGGQETQYF. The CDR3 region has the DNA TGTGCCATCAGTGAAAGGGGTAGCGGGGGACAAGAGACCCAGTACTTC.

The V and J genes are TRBV29-1 and TRBJ1-1; D unclear. Trimming pared 4 bases from V and 6 bases from J, leaving 9 bases between. This CDR3 spans 11 amino acids. CDR1 SQVTM and CDR2 ANQGSEA come from the germline V gene. The CDR3 sequence: CSVGEGAEAFF. The CDR3 DNA is TGCAGCGTTGGGGAGGGCGCTGAAGCTTTCTTT.

V is TRBV30 and J is TRBJ2-1, with D possibly being TRBD1 or TRBD2 (5 bases each). CDR1 and CDR2 (germline): GTSNPN, SVGIG (reference sequence). Trimming took 3 bases from V and 8 from J, leaving 14 bases between them. CDR3 length: 13 amino acids. For the CDR3, the DNA is TGTGCCTGGAGGGGGGAACCGGAGGATGAGCAGTTCTTC. Its translation: CAWRGEPEDEQFF.

The chain has TRBV9 and TRBJ1-1, with a possible D match to TRBD1 (6 bases). Trimming left V 3 bases short and J 0 bases short, with 15 bases between. Germline CDR1 is SGDLS and CDR2 is YYNGEE. This CDR3 is built from 16 residues. CDR3 in amino acids: CASSEEDRTMNTEAFF. Written as DNA, the CDR3 is TGTGCCAGCAGCGAGGAGGACAGAACCATGAACACTGAAGCTTTCTTT.

Comments on this clone: Compared with germline, one end of the junction differs, possibly owing to a read error. This chain links TRBV7-7 with TRBJ2-3; no firm D call. This CDR3 is 14 amino acids long. CDR1 and CDR2 from the germline V gene are SSHAT and FNYEAQ (reference sequence). CDR3 coding DNA: TGTGCTAGCAGCGCACAAGGCACCACAGATACGCAGTATTTT. Translating it yields CASSAQGTTDTQYF.

The rearrangement joins TRBV6-5 to TRBJ1-4, with D maybe TRBD1 (6 bases). CDR3 length: 15 residues. Germline CDR1 is MNHEY and CDR2 is SVGAGI. V lost 2 bases to trimming and J lost 3 bases, with 10 bases between them. CDR3 sequence (DNA): TGTGCCAGCAGTTACGAGGGGGGCGCTAATGAAAAACTGTTTTTT. It codes for CASSYEGGANEKLFF.

This chain uses TRBV21-1 with TRBJ2-2; TRBD1, the table's D call, lacks a check against the DNA. TRBV21-1 is designated a pseudogene. CDR3 length: 17 amino acids. The CDR3 region has the DNA TGTGCCAGCAGCAAAGCTCTACAGGGGGCGCGAACCGGGGAGCTGTTTTTT. Protein sequence: CASSKALQGARTGELFF.

V and J are TRBV13 and TRBJ2-7, with D tentatively TRBD2 (6 bases). Trimming removed 4 bases at V and 5 bases at J, with 18 bases between. CDR3 length: 15 residues. Germline lookup yields CDR1 PRHDT and CDR2 FYEKMQ (reference sequence). The chain's CDR3 is CASSSLSGEVHEQYF. Here the CDR3 DNA reads TGTGCCAGCAGCTCCCTCTCGGGGGAGGTCCACGAGCAGTACTTC.

This chain connects TRBV10-2 to TRBJ2-1; D gene uncertain. The CDR3 sequence is 11 residues long. Germline V lookup: CDR1 WSHSY, CDR2 SAAADI. V was shortened by 3 bases and J by 9 bases, with 6 bases between the two germline ends. CDR3 residues: CASSDRPEQFF. The CDR3 nucleotides are TGCGCCAGCAGTGATCGTCCTGAGCAGTTCTTC.

Written as DNA, the CDR3 is TGTGCCAGCAGCCTTTCCCAACATAGGGATGGCTACACCTTC. Translating it yields CASSLSQHRDGYTF. The chain carries TRBV7-9 and TRBJ1-2, with D uncertain. CDR3 length: 14 residues. From germline, CDR1 is SEHNR and CDR2 FQNEAQ (reference sequence). V lost 5 bases, J lost 6 bases, and 16 bases lay in between.

The genes are TRBV6-6 and TRBJ2-5; D gene unclear. Per the germline V gene, CDR1 is MNHNY and CDR2 is SVGAGI (reference sequence). Between the trimmed V and J ends, which lost 2 bases and 5 bases, there was a span of 6 bases. CDR3 length: 12 amino acids. The DNA of the CDR3 is TGTGCCAGCAGTTACAGTGAGGAGACCCAGTACTTC. Translated: CASSYSEETQYF.

The rearrangement joins TRBV5-1 to TRBJ2-7; TRBD2 matches at 8 bases. In germline, CDR1 is SGHRS, CDR2 YFSETQ. This CDR3 comprises 14 residues. Germline trimming cut 4 bases from V and 2 bases from J; bases unmatched to any gene: 5. Written as DNA, the CDR3 is TGCGCCAGCAGCCTCCCGGGACTAGCCTACGAGCAGTACTTC. The encoded protein is CASSLPGLAYEQYF.

This clone was picked up one time. This chain joins TRBV28 and TRBJ2-1, with D uncertain. CDR1 and CDR2 (germline): MDHEN, SYDVKM. V was clipped by 5 bases and J by 0 bases, with 14 bases between them. This CDR3 spans 16 amino acids. CDR3 sequence (DNA): TGTGCCAGCAGTACCCCAACAGCTAGCTCCTACAATGAGCAGTTCTTC. Amino acid sequence: CASSTPTASSYNEQFF.